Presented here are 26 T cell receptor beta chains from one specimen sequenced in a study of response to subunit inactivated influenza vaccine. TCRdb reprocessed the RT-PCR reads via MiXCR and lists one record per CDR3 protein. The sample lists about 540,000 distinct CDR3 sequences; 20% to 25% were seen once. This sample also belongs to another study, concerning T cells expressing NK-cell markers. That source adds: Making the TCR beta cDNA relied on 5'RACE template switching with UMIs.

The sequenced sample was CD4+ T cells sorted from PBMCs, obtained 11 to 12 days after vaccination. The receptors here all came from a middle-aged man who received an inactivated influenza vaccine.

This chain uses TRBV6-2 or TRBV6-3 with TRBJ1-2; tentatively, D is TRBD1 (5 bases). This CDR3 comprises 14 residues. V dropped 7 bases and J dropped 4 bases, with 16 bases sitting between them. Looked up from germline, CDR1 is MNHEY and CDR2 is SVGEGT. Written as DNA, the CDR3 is TGTGCCAGCAACCAGGGCGGACCGGCCTATGGCTACACCTTC. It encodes CASNQGGPAYGYTF.

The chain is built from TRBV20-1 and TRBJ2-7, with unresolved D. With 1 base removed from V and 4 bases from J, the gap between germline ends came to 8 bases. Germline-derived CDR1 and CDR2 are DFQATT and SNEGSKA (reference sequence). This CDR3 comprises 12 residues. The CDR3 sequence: CSARGARYEQYF. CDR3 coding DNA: TGCAGTGCTAGAGGTGCTCGTTACGAGCAGTACTTC.

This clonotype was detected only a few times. Written as DNA, the CDR3 is TGTGCCAGCAGTTCCGCGACACCCCCGGGGGACACTGAAGCTTTCTTT. It translates to CASSSATPPGDTEAFF. This chain connects TRBV28 to TRBJ1-1; D perhaps matches TRBD1 (5 bases). Trimming pared 4 bases from V and 3 bases from J, leaving 18 bases between. Germline loops: CDR1 MDHEN, CDR2 SYDVKM. This CDR3 comprises 16 residues.

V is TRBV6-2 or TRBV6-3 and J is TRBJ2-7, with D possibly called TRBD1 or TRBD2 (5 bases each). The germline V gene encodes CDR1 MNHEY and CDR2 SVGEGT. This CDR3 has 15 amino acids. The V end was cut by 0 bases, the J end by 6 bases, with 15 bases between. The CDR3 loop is CASSYSFEGTGEQYF. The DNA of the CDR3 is TGTGCCAGCAGTTACTCGTTTGAAGGGACGGGCGAGCAGTACTTC.

This CDR3 reads CASSEALRGSGELFF. CDR3 DNA: TGTGCCAGCAGTGAAGCGCTTCGGGGGTCCGGGGAGCTGTTTTTT. V gene TRBV2 combines with J gene TRBJ2-2, with D possibly being TRBD2 (6 bases). Germline loops: CDR1 SNHLY, CDR2 FYNNEI. V was clipped by 0 bases and J by 6 bases, with 11 bases between them. The CDR3 is 15 residues long.

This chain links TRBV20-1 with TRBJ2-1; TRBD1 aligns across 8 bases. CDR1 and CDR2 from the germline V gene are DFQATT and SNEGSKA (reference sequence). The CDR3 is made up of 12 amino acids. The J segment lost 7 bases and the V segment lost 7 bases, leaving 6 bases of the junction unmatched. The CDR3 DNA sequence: TGCAGTGGGACAGGGAATTCGAATGAGCAGTTCTTC. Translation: CSGTGNSNEQFF.

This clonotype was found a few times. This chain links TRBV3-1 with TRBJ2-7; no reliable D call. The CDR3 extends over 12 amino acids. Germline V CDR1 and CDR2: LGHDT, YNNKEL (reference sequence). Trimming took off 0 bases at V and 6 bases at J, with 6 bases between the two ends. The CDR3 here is CASSQDIREQYF. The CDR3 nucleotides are TGTGCCAGCAGCCAAGATATCCGCGAGCAGTACTTC.

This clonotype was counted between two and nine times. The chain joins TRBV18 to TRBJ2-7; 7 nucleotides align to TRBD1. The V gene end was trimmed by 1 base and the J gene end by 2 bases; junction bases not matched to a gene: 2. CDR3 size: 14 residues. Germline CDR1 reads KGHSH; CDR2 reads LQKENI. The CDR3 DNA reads TGTGCCAGCTCACCACGGGGGACAGCCTACGAGCAGTACTTC. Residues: CASSPRGTAYEQYF.

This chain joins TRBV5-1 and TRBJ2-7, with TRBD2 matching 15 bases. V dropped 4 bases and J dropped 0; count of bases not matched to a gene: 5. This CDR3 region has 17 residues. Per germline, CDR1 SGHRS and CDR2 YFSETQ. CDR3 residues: CASSKGLAGGSSYEQYF. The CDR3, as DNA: TGCGCCAGCAGCAAGGGACTAGCGGGGGGCAGCTCCTACGAGCAGTACTTC. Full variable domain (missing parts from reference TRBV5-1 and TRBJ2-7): KAGVTQTPRYLIKTRGQQVTLSCSPISGHRSVSWYQQTPGQGLQFLFEYFSETQRNKGNFPGRFSGRQFSNSRSEMNVSTLELGDSALYLCASSKGLAGGSSYEQYFGPGTRLTVT.

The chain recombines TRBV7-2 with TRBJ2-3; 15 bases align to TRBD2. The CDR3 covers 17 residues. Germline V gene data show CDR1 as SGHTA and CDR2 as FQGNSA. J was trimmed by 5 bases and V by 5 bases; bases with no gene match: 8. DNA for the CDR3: TGTGCCAGCAGCCCGGGACTAGCGGGGGGCCGCGGAGATACGCAGTATTTT. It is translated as CASSPGLAGGRGDTQYF.

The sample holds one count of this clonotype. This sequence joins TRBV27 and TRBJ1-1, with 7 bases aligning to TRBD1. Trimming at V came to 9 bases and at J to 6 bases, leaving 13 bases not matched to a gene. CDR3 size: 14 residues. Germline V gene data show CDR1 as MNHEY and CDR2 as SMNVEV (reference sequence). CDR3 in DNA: TGTGCCAGTTATCGACAGGGAGTGAAGTCTGAAGCTTTCTTT. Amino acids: CASYRQGVKSEAFF.

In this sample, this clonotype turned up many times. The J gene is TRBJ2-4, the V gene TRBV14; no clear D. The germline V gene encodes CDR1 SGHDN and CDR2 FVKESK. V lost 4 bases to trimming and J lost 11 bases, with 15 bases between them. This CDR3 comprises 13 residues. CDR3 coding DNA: TGTGCCAGCAGCCGCGTCCGAGAAGGGTTTCAGTACTTC. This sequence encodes CASSRVREGFQYF.

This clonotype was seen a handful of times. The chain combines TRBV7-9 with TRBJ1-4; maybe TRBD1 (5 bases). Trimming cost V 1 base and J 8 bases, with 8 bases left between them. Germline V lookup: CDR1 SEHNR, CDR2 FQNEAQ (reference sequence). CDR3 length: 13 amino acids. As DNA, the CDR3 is TGTGCCAGCAGCTTAGTAGGGACCGAAAAACTGTTTTTT. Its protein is CASSLVGTEKLFF.

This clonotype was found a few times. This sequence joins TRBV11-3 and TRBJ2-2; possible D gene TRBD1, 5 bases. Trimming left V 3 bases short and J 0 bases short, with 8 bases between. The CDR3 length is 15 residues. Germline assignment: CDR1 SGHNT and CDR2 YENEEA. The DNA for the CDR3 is TGTGCCAGCAGCTTGCGGACACCGAACACCGGGGAGCTGTTTTTT. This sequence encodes CASSLRTPNTGELFF.

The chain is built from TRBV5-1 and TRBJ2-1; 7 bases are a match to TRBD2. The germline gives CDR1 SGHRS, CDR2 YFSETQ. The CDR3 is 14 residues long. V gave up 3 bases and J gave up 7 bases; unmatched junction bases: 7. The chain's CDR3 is CASSSQTSSNEQFF. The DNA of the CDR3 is TGCGCCAGCAGCTCCCAGACTAGCTCGAATGAGCAGTTCTTC.

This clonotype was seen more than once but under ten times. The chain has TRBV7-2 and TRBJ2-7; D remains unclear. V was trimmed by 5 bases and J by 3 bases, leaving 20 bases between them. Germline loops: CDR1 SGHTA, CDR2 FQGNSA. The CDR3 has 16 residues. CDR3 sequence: CASSGKGPVILYEQYF. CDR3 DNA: TGTGCCAGCAGCGGGAAGGGTCCCGTTATACTCTACGAGCAGTACTTC.

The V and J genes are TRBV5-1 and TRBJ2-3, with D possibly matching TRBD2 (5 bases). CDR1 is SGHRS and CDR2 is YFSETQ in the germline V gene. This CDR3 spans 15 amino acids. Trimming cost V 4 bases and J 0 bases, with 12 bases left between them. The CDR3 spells CASSTTRTSTDTQYF. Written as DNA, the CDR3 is TGCGCCAGCAGCACAACTAGGACTAGCACAGATACGCAGTATTTT.

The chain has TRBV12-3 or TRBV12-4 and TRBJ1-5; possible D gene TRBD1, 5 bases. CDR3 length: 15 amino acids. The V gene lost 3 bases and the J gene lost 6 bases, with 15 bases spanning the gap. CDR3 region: CASSFGTAKGQPQHF. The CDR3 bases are TGTGCCAGCAGTTTCGGGACCGCCAAGGGTCAGCCCCAGCATTTT.

CDR3: CASSFPLGTRTGRSEKLFF. CDR3 in DNA: TGTGCCAGCAGCTTCCCACTTGGGACCCGGACAGGCCGTAGTGAAAAACTGTTTTTT. This sequence joins TRBV11-1 and TRBJ1-4, with TRBD1 matching over 7 bases. Germline V lookup: CDR1 SGHAT, CDR2 FQDESV (reference sequence). The CDR3 length is 19 residues. V shed 3 bases and J 7 bases; nucleotides not matched to a gene: 20. Drawing the rest from reference TRBV11-1 and TRBJ1-4, the complete variable domain is EAEVAQSPRYKITEKSQAVAFWCDPISGHATLYWYRQILGQGPELLVQFQDESVVDDSQLPKDRFSAERLKGVDSTLKIQPAELGDSAMYLCASSFPLGTRTGRSEKLFFGSGTQLSVL.

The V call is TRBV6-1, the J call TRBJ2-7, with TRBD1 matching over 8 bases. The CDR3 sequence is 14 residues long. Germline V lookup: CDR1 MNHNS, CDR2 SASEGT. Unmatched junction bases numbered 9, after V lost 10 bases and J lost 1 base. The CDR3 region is CAITSGQGSYEQYF. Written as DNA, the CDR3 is TGTGCCATCACATCAGGACAGGGTTCCTACGAGCAGTACTTC.

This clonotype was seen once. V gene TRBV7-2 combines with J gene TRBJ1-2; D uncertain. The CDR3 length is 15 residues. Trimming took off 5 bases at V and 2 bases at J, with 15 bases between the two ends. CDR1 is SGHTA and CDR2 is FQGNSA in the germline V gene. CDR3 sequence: CASSLRAMTNYGYTF. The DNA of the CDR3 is TGTGCCAGCAGCCTCCGAGCAATGACGAACTATGGCTACACCTTC.

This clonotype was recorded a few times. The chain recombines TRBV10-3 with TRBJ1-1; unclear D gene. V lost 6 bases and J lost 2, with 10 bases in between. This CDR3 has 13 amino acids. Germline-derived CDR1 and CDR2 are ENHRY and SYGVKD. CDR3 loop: CAIRTTDNTEAFF. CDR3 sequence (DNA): TGTGCCATCAGAACTACGGATAACACTGAAGCTTTCTTT.

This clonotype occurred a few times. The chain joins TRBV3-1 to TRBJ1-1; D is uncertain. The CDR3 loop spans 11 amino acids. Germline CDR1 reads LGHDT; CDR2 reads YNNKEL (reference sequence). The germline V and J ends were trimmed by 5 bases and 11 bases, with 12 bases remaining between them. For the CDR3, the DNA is TGTGCCAGCAGCAAGGTCGGTTTGGCTTTCTTT. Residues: CASSKVGLAFF.

The CDR3 sequence: CASSPSSQGSEKLFF. In DNA, the CDR3 is TGTGCCAGCAGCCCCTCGAGCCAAGGAAGTGAAAAACTGTTTTTT. The chain uses TRBV7-2 and TRBJ1-4; D not certain. Germline lookup yields CDR1 SGHTA and CDR2 FQGNSA. CDR3 length: 15 amino acids. Trimming left V 5 bases short and J 7 bases short, with 17 bases between.

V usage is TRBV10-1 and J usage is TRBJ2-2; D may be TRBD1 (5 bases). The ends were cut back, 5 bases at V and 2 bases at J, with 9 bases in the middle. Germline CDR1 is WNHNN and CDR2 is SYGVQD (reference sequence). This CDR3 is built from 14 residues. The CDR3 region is CASSQTVNTGELFF. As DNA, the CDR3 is TGCGCCAGCAGTCAGACAGTTAACACCGGGGAGCTGTTTTTT.

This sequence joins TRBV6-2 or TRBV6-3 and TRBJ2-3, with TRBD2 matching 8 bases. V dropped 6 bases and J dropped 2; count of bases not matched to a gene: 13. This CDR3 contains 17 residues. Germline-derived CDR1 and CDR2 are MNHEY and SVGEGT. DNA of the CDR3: TGTGCCAGCAGCTACGGAGGAAGCGGGGGATTCACAGATACGCAGTATTTT. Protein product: CASSYGGSGGFTDTQYF.